This T cell receptor (beta chain) was sequenced for a study of CD8 T cells in ankylosing spondylitis. This clonotype was observed a handful of times. Antigen specificity is unknown. V lost 3 bases and J 1 base, leaving 10 bases between the germline ends. The CDR3 contains 14 residues. TCRdb re-derived calls from the 5' RACE reads in MiXCR, one entry per CDR3 protein. This table has 650,000 to 800,000 distinct CDR3 sequences, 19% appearing once. Broader study findings: Disease-linked clones displayed a CD8+ phenotype and appeared relatively rarely in peripheral blood. Characteristic, it appeared, of ankylosing spondylitis blood was a TCR beta motif of several highly homologous variants.

This clonotype was sampled from a male donor with ankylosing spondylitis. Material for sequencing was blood, either unsorted or a sorted T cell fraction (not recorded which). V is TRBV12-3 or TRBV12-4 and J is TRBJ2-7, with D possibly called TRBD1 or TRBD2 (5 bases each). This CDR3 is CASSFRWGSYEQYF. As DNA, the CDR3 is TGTGCCAGCAGTTTCCGTTGGGGGTCCTACGAGCAGTACTTC.